The entry below gives a single TCR beta chain sequence along with its context. TCRdb's copy holds only in-frame clones and misses some; the assay was immunoSEQ multiplex PCR. This sample has 200,000 to 250,000 clones, with around 84% found just once. Trimming stripped 2 bases from V and 0 bases from J, with 10 bases between. CDR1 and CDR2 from the germline V gene are LNHDA and SQIVND (reference sequence). There are 15 residues in the CDR3. This sample stems from a study of blood T cell repertoires in COVID-19. This TCR came from a man aged 40-50 years with acute or convalescent COVID-19. V gene TRBV19 combines with J gene TRBJ1-1, with D tentatively TRBD1 (6 bases). Sequencing used peripheral blood. The CDR3 loop is CASSIQGRLNTEAFF. The CDR3 region has the DNA TGTGCCAGTAGTATACAGGGGAGATTGAACACTGAAGCTTTCTTT.